Shown below are 7 T cell receptor beta chains from a single sample sequenced in a study of T cell repertoires in MIS-A myocarditis. Sequenced by immunoSEQ multiplex PCR; TCRdb stores in-frame clones only, minus some. The top ten hold 29% of the sample, which has about 10,000 clones, 65% to 90% seen once. The sequenced sample was right ventricle heart tissue obtained at autopsy. These receptors came from a man in his late teens or twenties with fulminant myocarditis from multisystem inflammatory syndrome in adults (MIS-A) after COVID-19.

The chain recombines TRBV10-1 with TRBJ1-4; D gene unclear. This CDR3 spans 16 amino acids. The germline V gene encodes CDR1 WNHNN and CDR2 SYGVQD (reference sequence). Trimming stripped 4 bases from V and 0 bases from J, with 12 bases between. CDR3 in amino acids: CASSVQYAATNEKLFF. In nucleotides, the CDR3 is TGCGCCAGCAGTGTGCAGTATGCTGCAACTAATGAAAAACTGTTTTTT.

The genes are TRBV7-9 and TRBJ1-4, with 7 bases fitting TRBD1. The J segment lost 5 bases and the V segment lost 5 bases, leaving 2 bases of the junction unmatched. CDR1 and CDR2 (germline): SEHNR, FQNEAQ (reference sequence). This CDR3 is 13 amino acids long. The CDR3 DNA sequence: TGTGCCAGCAGCGGGACAGAGAATGAAAAACTGTTTTTT. It translates to CASSGTENEKLFF.

This chain uses TRBV2 with TRBJ2-5; D gene unclear. The V gene's germline CDR1 is SNHLY and CDR2 FYNNEI. V was pared by 7 bases and J by 5 bases, with 8 bases between. The CDR3 sequence is 11 residues long. The CDR3 DNA follows: TGTGCCAGCACCTCCCGGGAGACCCAGTACTTC. As protein: CASTSRETQYF.

This rearrangement joins TRBV6-5 to TRBJ1-1; D might be TRBD1 (6 bases). Germline V gene sequence: CDR1 MNHEY, CDR2 SVGAGI. V was cut by 6 bases and J by 0 bases, with 8 bases left in between. The CDR3 totals 13 residues. DNA for the CDR3: TGTGCCAGCAGGAGGGGGATGAACACTGAAGCTTTCTTT. Translating it yields CASRRGMNTEAFF.

This chain uses TRBV29-1 with TRBJ2-1, with TRBD1 as a possible D gene (6 bases). Per the germline V gene, CDR1 is SQVTM and CDR2 is ANQGSEA. Trimming took 1 base from V and 3 from J, leaving 7 bases between them. The CDR3 is made up of 13 amino acids. Written as DNA, the CDR3 is TGCAGCGTTGAAGGGACAGTCTACAATGAGCAGTTCTTC. It yields the protein CSVEGTVYNEQFF.

For the CDR3, the DNA is TGTGCCAGCAGCCCCCCCCACGATGGTGACGATGAGCAGTTCTTC. It translates to CASSPPHDGDDEQFF. The chain combines TRBV9 with TRBJ2-1; D is unresolved. Germline CDR1 SGDLS, CDR2 YYNGEE. CDR3 length: 15 amino acids. V was shortened by 4 bases and J by 8 bases, with 19 bases between the two germline ends.

V is TRBV6-5 and J is TRBJ1-1; tentatively, D is TRBD1 (6 bases). Trimming left V 8 bases short and J 0 bases short, with 16 bases between. Germline V gene lookup returns CDR1 MNHEY and CDR2 SVGAGI. The CDR3 runs 15 residues. CDR3 sequence (DNA): TGTGCCAGCCTACTGTTGGACAGAATGAACACTGAAGCTTTCTTT. This codes for CASLLLDRMNTEAFF.